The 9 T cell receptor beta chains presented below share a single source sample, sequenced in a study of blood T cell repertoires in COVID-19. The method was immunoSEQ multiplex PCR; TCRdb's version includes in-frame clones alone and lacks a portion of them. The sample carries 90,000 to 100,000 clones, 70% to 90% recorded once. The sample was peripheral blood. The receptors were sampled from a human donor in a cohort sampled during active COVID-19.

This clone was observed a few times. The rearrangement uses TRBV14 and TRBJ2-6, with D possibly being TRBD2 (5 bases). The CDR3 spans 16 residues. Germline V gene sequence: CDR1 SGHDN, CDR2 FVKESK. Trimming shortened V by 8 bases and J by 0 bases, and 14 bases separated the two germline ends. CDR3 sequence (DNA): TGTGCCAGCGAGCGGACTGCCCACTCTGGGGCCAACGTCCTGACTTTC. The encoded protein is CASERTAHSGANVLTF.

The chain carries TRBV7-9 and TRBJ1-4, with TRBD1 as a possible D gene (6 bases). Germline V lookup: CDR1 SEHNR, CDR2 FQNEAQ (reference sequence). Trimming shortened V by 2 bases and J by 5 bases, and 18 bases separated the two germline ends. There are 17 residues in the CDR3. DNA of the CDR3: TGTGCCAGCAGCTTACCCCCCGGGGGGGCAGTGAATGAAAAACTGTTTTTT. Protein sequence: CASSLPPGGAVNEKLFF.

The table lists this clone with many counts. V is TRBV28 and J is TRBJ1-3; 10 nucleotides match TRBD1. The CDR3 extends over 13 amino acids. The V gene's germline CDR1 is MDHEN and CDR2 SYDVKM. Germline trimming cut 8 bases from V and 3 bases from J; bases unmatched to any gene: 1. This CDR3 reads CASRDRGGNTIYF. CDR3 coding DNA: TGTGCCAGCCGGGACAGGGGTGGAAACACCATATATTTT.

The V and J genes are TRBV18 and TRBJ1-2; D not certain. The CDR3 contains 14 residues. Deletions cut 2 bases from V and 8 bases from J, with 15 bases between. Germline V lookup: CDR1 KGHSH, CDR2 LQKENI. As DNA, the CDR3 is TGTGCCAGCTCACCAAACGGCAGATCGGAGGGCTACACCTTC. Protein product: CASSPNGRSEGYTF.

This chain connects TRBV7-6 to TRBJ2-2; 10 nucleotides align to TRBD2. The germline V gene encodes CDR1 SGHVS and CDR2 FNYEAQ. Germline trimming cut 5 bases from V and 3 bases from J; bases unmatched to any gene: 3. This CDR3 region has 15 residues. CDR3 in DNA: TGTGCCAGCAGCGCGAGCGGGGGGGACACCGGGGAGCTGTTTTTT. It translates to CASSASGGDTGELFF.

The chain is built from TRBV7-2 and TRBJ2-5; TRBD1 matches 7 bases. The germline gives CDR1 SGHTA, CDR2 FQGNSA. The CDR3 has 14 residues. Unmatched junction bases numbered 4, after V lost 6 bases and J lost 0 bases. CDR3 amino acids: CASSLDRYQETQYF. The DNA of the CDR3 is TGTGCCAGCAGTCTGGACAGGTACCAAGAGACCCAGTACTTC.

Written as DNA, the CDR3 is TGTGCCAGCAGTGAGATTCGGGACAGGCTGGGTGGGACTGAAGCTTTCTTT. Translating it yields CASSEIRDRLGGTEAFF. The V and J genes are TRBV2 and TRBJ1-1; 8 bases are a match to TRBD1. This CDR3 is 17 amino acids long. Germline V gives CDR1 SNHLY, CDR2 FYNNEI. Trimming took 3 bases from V and 5 from J; bases not matched to a gene: 14.

CDR3 DNA sequence: TGTGCCAGCAGCTTAATACTAGACCCCTCGACTAGCCTAAAAACGGCCCAGTACTTC. It specifies CASSLILDPSTSLKTAQYF. The rearrangement joins TRBV7-2 to TRBJ2-5, with TRBD2 identical over 7 bases. Germline V gene data show CDR1 as SGHTA and CDR2 as FQGNSA. The CDR3 is 19 amino acids. Unmatched junction bases numbered 24, after V lost 2 bases and J lost 9 bases. The full variable domain, with the rest looked up from reference TRBV7-2 and TRBJ2-5, is GAGVSQSPSNKVTEKGKDVELRCDPISGHTALYWYRQSLGQGLEFLIYFQGNSAPDKSGLPSDRFSAERTGGSVSTLTIQRTQQEDSAVYLCASSLILDPSTSLKTAQYFGPGTRLLVL.

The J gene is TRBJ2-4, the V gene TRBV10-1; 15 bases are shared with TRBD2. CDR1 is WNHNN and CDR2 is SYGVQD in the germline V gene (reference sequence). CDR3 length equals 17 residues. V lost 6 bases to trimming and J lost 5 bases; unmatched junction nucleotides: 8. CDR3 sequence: CASRLRTSGRGENIQYF. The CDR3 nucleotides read TGCGCCAGCAGATTAAGGACTAGCGGGAGGGGGGAAAACATTCAGTACTTC.